This TCR beta chain was captured by sequencing in a study of CD8+CD57+ T cells in acquired aplastic anemia. Study details: The average for DNA from sorted CD4+ and CD8+ cells was 3.2 ug.

To note about this clonotype: The target antigen is unknown.

Before being chosen for sequencing, patients had shown CD8+CD57+ cell expansion by flow cytometry. There was no therapy given to any patient before the blood sampling took place. General study findings and limits: Patients shared twenty-nine CD8+ CDR3 sequences with controls.

Trimming left V 5 bases short and J 8 bases short, with 10 bases between. Germline CDR1 is SEHNR and CDR2 is FQNEAQ (reference sequence). The CDR3 has 12 amino acids. CDR3 and TCR beta VDJ profiling relied on genomic DNA as the template. TCRdb called the reads again in MiXCR, with one record for every CDR3 protein. The data show 400,000 to 600,000 distinct CDR3 sequences, approximately 33% seen once. Sample: sorted CD4+, CD8+, or CD8+CD57+ T cells (not recorded which) from PBMCs. The V call is TRBV7-9, the J call TRBJ2-1; D call uncertain. The receptor comes from a human donor with aplastic anemia. Here the CDR3 DNA reads TGTGCCAGCAGCAGTATAGCAGATGAGCAGTTCTTC. It specifies CASSSIADEQFF.